This is a list of T cell receptor beta chains from one sample in a study of blood T cell repertoires in COVID-19. Generated by immunoSEQ multiplex PCR, the TCRdb table keeps only in-frame clones and is missing some. This table holds approximately 400,000 clones, roughly 80% found once. Input material: peripheral blood. The receptors derive from a human donor with acute or convalescent COVID-19. The donor label of this sample is uncertain. The CDR3 runs from the conserved cysteine through the conserved F or W. The order of the fields is clone size, D gene, V gene, J gene, CDR3 DNA, CDR3 protein. A D gene is named only where the DNA matches it firmly. Not every row has a clone size; where given, it reads once, few, many or a size class.

>NA|NA|TRBV18|TRBJ2-4
TGTGCCAGCTCAGAACAGGGGAGGAACATTCAGTACTTC
CASSEQGRNIQYF
>once|NA|TRBV18|TRBJ1-3
TGTGCCAGCTCACCAGAGGATTTGCCTGGAAACACCATATATTTT
CASSPEDLPGNTIYF
>NA|NA|TRBV6-1|TRBJ1-1
TGTGCCAGCAGTGAACTCCACACTGAAGCTTTCTTT
CASSELHTEAFF
>NA|TRBD2|TRBV27|TRBJ2-1
TGTGCCAGCAGTGGACTATCGGGGGGATACAATGAGCAGTTCTTC
CASSGLSGGYNEQFF
>NA|TRBD1|TRBV7-9|TRBJ2-1
TGTGCCAGCAGACCCCGACAGGGGGTCTACAATGAGCAGTTCTTC
CASRPRQGVYNEQFF
>NA|NA|TRBV3-1/TRBV3-2|TRBJ1-2
TGTGCCAGCCAGGACGGAGGGATTGGGGGGAACTATGGCTACACCTTC
CASQDGGIGGNYGYTF
>NA|TRBD1|TRBV10-2|TRBJ1-2
TGCGCCAGCAGTGACGTTGGGGGACAGGGCTTCTATGGCTACACCTTC
CASSDVGGQGFYGYTF
>NA|NA|TRBV4-2|TRBJ2-5
TGTGCCAGCAGCCTAAAAGGGGGGGGAGCTGAGACCCAGTACTTC
CASSLKGGGAETQYF
>NA|NA|TRBV5-1|TRBJ2-7
TGCGCCAGCACCTCTGGGAGCGAGCAGTACTTC
CASTSGSEQYF
>NA|NA|TRBV4-1|TRBJ2-6
TGCGCCAGCAGCCAAGATACTGGGGCCAACGTCCTGACTTTC
CASSQDTGANVLTF
>NA|NA|TRBV19|TRBJ1-5
TGTGCCAGCACGCGTCTTCAGGCGCCCAATCAGCCCCAGCATTTT
CASTRLQAPNQPQHF
>NA|NA|TRBV29-1|TRBJ1-2
TGCAGCGTTGACAATGGCTACACCTTC
CSVDNGYTF
>NA|TRBD1|TRBV6-6|TRBJ1-5
TGTGCCAGCAGTTACGCGGGACAGGGAGGCCATCAGCCCCAGCATTTT
CASSYAGQGGHQPQHF
>NA|TRBD1|TRBV7-9|TRBJ1-2
TGTGCCAGCAGCGGTGGGACAGTTCTGTTTGGCTACACCTTC
CASSGGTVLFGYTF
>NA|TRBD1|TRBV5-1|TRBJ1-1
TGCGCCAGCAGCTTGGGTCGAGGACAGGGGGAGGTGAACACTGAAGCTTTCTTT
CASSLGRGQGEVNTEAFF
>few|NA|TRBV18|TRBJ1-1
TGTGCCAGCTCACCTAGGGAGTCCGGAGGCGGGAACACTGAAGCTTTCTTT
CASSPRESGGGNTEAFF
>NA|NA|TRBV11-3|TRBJ2-3
TGTGCCAGCAGTCCTAGTTTCACAGATACGCAGTATTTT
CASSPSFTDTQYF
>NA|TRBD2|TRBV30|TRBJ2-3
TGTGCCTGGAGTGGGCAGGGAGGGGCAGATACGCAGTATTTT
CAWSGQGGADTQYF
>few|NA|TRBV30|TRBJ1-2
TGTGCCTGGAGTGGCCCGGGGGGCCCTGGCTACACCTTC
CAWSGPGGPGYTF
>once|NA|TRBV4-2|TRBJ2-5
TGTGCCAGCAGCCTCCCGCAGGGGACCCAGTACTTC
CASSLPQGTQYF
>NA|NA|TRBV20-1|TRBJ1-5
TGCAGTGCTAGTATTACGACGACAGGCGTTGGGCAGCCCCAGCATTTT
CSASITTTGVGQPQHF
>NA|NA|TRBV12-1|TRBJ2-1
TGTGCCAGCAGCTCTTCTTCAAAACTAGCGGGAGGGCCCGTCAATGAGCAGTTCTTC
CASSSSSKLAGGPVNEQFF
>NA|NA|TRBV5-1|TRBJ2-7
TGCGCCAGCAGCTTGATCCCGGGGTCGTCCTACGAGCAGTACTTC
CASSLIPGSSYEQYF
>NA|NA|TRBV7-9|TRBJ2-7
TGTGCCAGCAGCTTAGTCGGGCAGGGCTACGAGCAGTACTTC
CASSLVGQGYEQYF
>NA|NA|TRBV19|TRBJ2-1
TGTGCCAGTAGCCCTCAGAGGTTTGAGCAGTTCTTC
CASSPQRFEQFF
>NA|TRBD2|TRBV5-5|TRBJ2-3
TGTGCCAGCAGCAGGACGCGGGGGGCTAGCACAGATACGCAGTATTTT
CASSRTRGASTDTQYF
>NA|TRBD2|TRBV30|TRBJ2-1
TGTGCCTGGAGTAGGCAGCGGGGGTCCTACAATGAGCAGTTCTTC
CAWSRQRGSYNEQFF
>once|NA|TRBV2|TRBJ1-2
TGTGCCAGCAGCCAGGGCTCTAACTATGGCTACACCTTC
CASSQGSNYGYTF
>NA|NA|TRBV19|TRBJ2-5
TGTGCCACCTCTGGAGGAGGCGGTGAGACCCAGTACTTC
CATSGGGGETQYF
>NA|NA|TRBV30|TRBJ2-7
TGTGCCTGGAGTGTACGAGAGGGCCGCGAGCAGTACTTC
CAWSVREGREQYF
>NA|NA|TRBV10-2|TRBJ2-1
TGCGCCAGCAGAAGTAGCGAGACCTACAATGAGCAGTTCTTC
CASRSSETYNEQFF
>NA|NA|TRBV30|TRBJ1-5
TGTGCCTGGGCTAGGGGATACAATCAGCCCCAGCATTTT
CAWARGYNQPQHF
>NA|TRBD1|TRBV6-5|TRBJ1-1
TGTGCCAGCAGCACCCGGACAGGGCGGACTGAAGCTTTCTTT
CASSTRTGRTEAFF
>NA|NA|TRBV12-5|TRBJ2-5
TGTGCTAGTGTGGGCCCACAAGAGACCCAGTACTTC
CASVGPQETQYF
>NA|NA|TRBV7-9|TRBJ1-1
TGTGCCAGCAGCTATGGGGACTCGAGGACTGAAGCTTTCTTT
CASSYGDSRTEAFF
>NA|NA|TRBV7-2|TRBJ1-1
TGTGCCAGCAGCTTAGGGCAGGGGTGGGAGAGATTGAACACTGAAGCTTTCTTT
CASSLGQGWERLNTEAFF
>NA|NA|TRBV12-3/TRBV12-4|TRBJ1-2
TGTGCCAGCAGTGGCAGGGTATCGTCGGGCTACACCTTC
CASSGRVSSGYTF
>NA|NA|TRBV5-4|TRBJ2-7
TGTGCCAGCAGCGGGGGACTCAGCAGCTCCTACGAGCAGTACTTC
CASSGGLSSSYEQYF
>NA|NA|TRBV5-8|TRBJ2-2
TGTGCCAGCAGGGCCCGCGCGGTACTCACCGGGGAGCTGTTTTTT
CASRARAVLTGELFF
>NA|TRBD1|TRBV29-1|TRBJ2-3
TGCAGCGGCGGACAGGGGCAACCCAGCACAGATACGCAGTATTTT
CSGGQGQPSTDTQYF
>NA|TRBD2|TRBV7-2|TRBJ2-1
TGTGCCAGCAGCTCCCTAGGCGGGGGGCCCTCCTACAATGAGCAGTTCTTC
CASSSLGGGPSYNEQFF
>NA|TRBD1|TRBV30|TRBJ1-2
TGTGCCTCCTGGGGGGGACAGGGAGTTCACTATGGCTACACCTTC
CASWGGQGVHYGYTF
>NA|NA|TRBV7-6|TRBJ2-7
TGTGCCAGCAGCCCACGGACTGCCTACGAGCAGTACTTC
CASSPRTAYEQYF
>NA|NA|TRBV3-1/TRBV3-2|TRBJ2-1
TGTGCCAGCAGCCCGCGCCCCTTCCTAACTAATGAGCAGTTCTTC
CASSPRPFLTNEQFF